This T cell receptor (beta chain) was identified in a study of PD-L1 blockade in urothelial cancer. Study information: Analyses used blood from 3 weeks (second dose) and 6 weeks after treatment start. Findings of the study overall: Improved survival was predicted by pretreatment blood TCR clonality below the median.

Note on this clone: Its antigen is unidentified.

V dropped 5 bases and J dropped 0 bases, with 17 bases sitting between them. The CDR3 spans 17 residues. Germline lookup yields CDR1 SGHVS and CDR2 FQNEAQ. TCRdb keeps only in-frame clones here, not all; method: immunoSEQ multiplex PCR. This repertoire shows roughly 90,000 clones, 90% found once; its top ten account for around 10%. Sample: PBMCs, taken around atezolizumab (anti-PD-L1) treatment. V usage is TRBV7-8 and J usage is TRBJ1-3; no clear D gene. This sequence was found in a man between 60 and 70 years old with urothelial cancer. In DNA, the CDR3 is TGTGCCAGCAGCCTAGGGCGGATCCTGAGCTCTGGAAACACCATATATTTT. Protein: CASSLGRILSSGNTIYF.